There are many counts of the clone carrying this T cell receptor beta chain. These data belong to a study of regulatory T cells in long-lasting Graves disease. The CDR3 has 12 residues. V lost 6 bases and J lost 1, with 6 bases in between. Germline CDR1 is MNHEY and CDR2 is SMNVEV (reference sequence). Construction of TCR beta libraries relied on iRepertoire HTBI primers and on Arm-PCR targeting CDR3 regions. TCRdb processed the multiplex PCR reads anew with MiXCR; each CDR3 protein has one entry. The sample records approximately 400,000 distinct CDR3 sequences, around a sixth being singletons. Documented time point: newly diagnosed GD, antithyroid drugs for less than 3 months. Construction of the TCR library relied on RNA isolated from PBMCs.

The material sequenced was peripheral blood mononuclear cells (PBMCs), taken at new diagnosis, from a patient treated with antithyroid drugs. The chain employs TRBV27 and TRBJ1-1; D is ambiguous. This receptor was taken from a female donor with Graves disease. CDR3 DNA sequence: TGTGCCAGCAGGGAGACGAACACTGAAGCTTTCTTT. This gives the protein CASRETNTEAFF.